This TCR beta chain was identified during a study of blood T cells in healthy people across ages (dated by TCRdb to between 2015 and 2017). Context from the whole study: In model experiments, template switching captured about one uniquely barcoded TCR beta cDNA molecule for every two T cells. The donors were divided into four age groups: young (average about 15 years), middle-aged (about 40), aged (roughly 60) and long-lived (nearly 85). To track age-related changes in TCR beta repertoire diversity, the study relied on deep sequencing normalized with unique cDNA molecular identifiers. Using the same blood draw, the study looked at two additional independent replicas of 1 million unique cDNA reads for two donors, one aged 18 to 30 and the other aged 80 or older. To avoid experimental bias, donors of different ages were distributed randomly across sequencing lanes.

Broad study findings and their caveats: Bulk unsorted PBMC profiling prevented conclusive comparison of naive and antigen-experienced compartments. Estimates of total diversity from one million sequenced T cells were regarded as lower bounds and underestimates. As age increased, observed TCR beta diversity per million T cells dropped in a roughly linear way, and a significant reduction was already evident by age 40. The long-lived group showed more naive CD4+ T cells, fewer expanded clones and increased TCR diversity than the aged group, suggesting age selection. Because donor CMV infection status was unknown, age-related changes in expanded clonotypes were potentially confounded. A strong correlation was found between observed TCR beta diversity and the percentage of naive T cells measured by flow cytometry.

The donors were under 40 Caucasian individuals from Russia, aged about 6 to 95 years, who were systemically healthy. Each donor gave 8 to 10 milliliters of peripheral blood, collected into EDTA-treated Vacutainer tubes. Ficoll-Paque density-gradient centrifugation was used to isolate PBMCs, with at least 6.5 million per sample. Total RNA was extracted from PBMCs with Trizol reagent, with at least 6 micrograms obtained per sample. For every donor, an aliquot of PBMCs went through flow cytometry to measure the percentages of naive CD45RAhigh/CD27high T cells. The method behind the library was 5' RACE. The sample was run on an Illumina HiSeq 2500. A second PCR of roughly 7 to 11 cycles was performed with a sample-barcoded 5' primer and a J-beta primer mix. Each TCR beta cDNA molecule received a unique molecular identifier from a template-switch 5' adaptor carrying 12 random nucleotides. At least 2.5 million CDR3-containing paired-end reads were obtained from each sample. First-strand cDNA was synthesized from all RNA with the Mint cDNA synthesis kit, primed by a TRBC-specific oligonucleotide. Following uracil-DNA glycosylase treatment, all cDNA underwent a first 18-cycle PCR with the universal primers M1SS and BC2_uni_R. The study's processing was this. Normalization of each sample was performed by random selection of 1 million high-quality reads, each carrying a distinct molecular identifier. Reads sharing molecular identifiers were discarded rather than binned into consensus sequences. MiTCR, with a Q25 quality threshold and the strictest error-elimination algorithm, was used for CDR3 identification, clonotype clustering and error correction. Lower-bound total TCR beta diversity was estimated with a nonparametric unseen species model using Euler transformation. In-frame beta chains were kept once TCRdb had trimmed the public reads at Q25 with fastp and called clones with MiXCR. Entries are consolidated by CDR3 protein sequence, retaining the most common genes and DNA. The V and J calls here are based on TCRdb, not the publication. The sample table records about 1.8 million distinct CDR3 sequences; about 50% of these occur just once. Over 2% of the sample goes to the ten largest clones.

Points on this clonotype: Its antigen is unknown. Base qualities are not recorded, but no much larger clone differs from it by a single base.

The cysteine opens and the phenylalanine closes a CDR3 of 14 amino acids. CDR3 DNA only is kept here, 42 bases in frame from base 1. According to the germline V gene, CDR1 reads SQVTM and CDR2 reads ANQGSEA. Clipping removes 7 bases from V and 4 bases from J, with 6 as the unmatched junction base count. The chain couples TRBV29-1 to TRBJ2-1; 11 of the junction bases match TRBD1. The material sequenced was blood. The clonotype comes from a middle-aged woman in good health. The CDR3 is CSGVGDRGYNEQFF. The sequenced DNA: TGCAGCGGGGTGGGGGACAGGGGGTACAATGAGCAGTTCTTC.